This T cell receptor (beta chain) was recorded in a study of cytomegalovirus exposure and HLA in healthy donors. Researchers ran the PCR with 60 Vbeta and 13 Jbeta primers. Method: immunoSEQ multiplex PCR; TCRdb's copy keeps in-frame clones and lacks some. Here the sample spans some 70,000 clones, under 80% being singletons. As to this clone: No antigen is known for it.

The V end was cut by 2 bases, the J end by 1 base, with 6 bases between. The CDR3 extends over 13 amino acids. The germline V gene encodes CDR1 MDHEN and CDR2 SYDVKM. Study findings and constraints: Reportedly, a later analysis found an Asian-associated ancestry cluster had fewer N-insertions than the roughly 630-donor mean.

Sequenced sample: PBMCs. The chain links TRBV28 to TRBJ2-7; the D is unclear. This clonotype was obtained from a male donor in good health and CMV-seropositive. CDR3 protein: CASSLRRSYEQYF. In nucleotides, the CDR3 is TGTGCCAGCAGTTTAAGGCGGTCCTACGAGCAGTACTTC. The variable domain in full, with the rest retrieved from reference TRBV28 and TRBJ2-7, is DVKVTQSSRYLVKRTGEKVFLECVQDMDHENMFWYRQDPGLGLRLIYFSYDVKMKEKGDIPEGYSVSREKKERFSLILESASTNQTSMYLCASSLRRSYEQYFGPGTRLTVT.